The clone carrying this T cell receptor beta chain was seen a few times. This record comes from a study of T-cell reconstitution after alpha-beta-depleted transplantation in children. V was pared by 5 bases and J by 6 bases, with 10 bases between. The CDR3 sequence is 12 residues long. Germline V gene sequence: CDR1 SGHTA, CDR2 FQGNSA. The library targeted TCRbeta and was prepared with unique molecular identifiers. TCRdb analysed the PCR reads with MiXCR anew, one entry per CDR3 protein. The table shows some 240,000 distinct CDR3 sequences, with about 12% occurring only once. V usage is TRBV7-2 and J usage is TRBJ1-1, with D maybe TRBD1 (6 bases). The clonotype comes from a human donor who donated a stem cell graft to a child with acute lymphoblastic leukemia. The specimen comprised PBMCs from the stem cell graft donor, sampled from the stem cell graft. Written as DNA, the CDR3 is TGTGCCAGCAGCCGGGGGGGCGCTGAAGCTTTCTTT. Its protein is CASSRGGAEAFF.